This passage covers 8 T cell receptor beta chains from one sample sequenced in a study of T cells after yellow fever vaccination. TCRdb independently ran MiXCR on the 5' RACE reads; one entry per CDR3 protein. Of 450,000 to 600,000 distinct CDR3 sequences in the sample, approximately 16% are singletons; the top ten hold 15% to 20%. The input for sequencing was PBMCs, taken about 5 days after the first yellow fever vaccination. All receptors derive from a man younger than 35 who received the YFV17D yellow fever vaccine.

The chain links TRBV6-1 to TRBJ1-4, with a weak D call TRBD1 (6 bases). CDR3 length: 17 residues. Germline CDR1 and CDR2: MNHNS and SASEGT. V lost 1 base and J 0 bases, leaving 12 bases between the germline ends. The CDR3 sequence is CASSEGTVSSTNEKLFF. The CDR3, as DNA: TGTGCCAGCAGTGAAGGGACAGTCAGCTCAACTAATGAAAAACTGTTTTTT.

This chain uses TRBV20-1 with TRBJ1-6; no clear D gene. Germline loops: CDR1 DFQATT, CDR2 SNEGSKA (reference sequence). This CDR3 comprises 15 residues. Between the trimmed V and J ends, which lost 4 bases and 8 bases, there was a span of 18 bases. The CDR3 nucleotides are TGCAGTGCTATCCCTTCGCCCGGGCCTTATTCACCCCTCCACTTT. This gives the protein CSAIPSPGPYSPLHF.

The genes are TRBV15 and TRBJ1-1; D is undetermined. Germline V lookup: CDR1 LNHNV, CDR2 YYDKDF (reference sequence). The V end lost 0 bases, the J end lost 4 bases, and 12 bases lay between the germline ends. The length of the CDR3 is 15 residues. The CDR3 region is CATSRDQRGGTEAFF. Written as DNA, the CDR3 is TGTGCCACCAGCAGAGATCAGCGGGGTGGCACTGAAGCTTTCTTT. Variable domain in full (rest from reference TRBV15 and TRBJ1-1): DAMVIQNPRYQVTQFGKPVTLSCSQTLNHNVMYWYQQKSSQAPKLLFHYYDKDFNNEADTPDNFQSRRPNTSFCFLDIRSPGLGDTAMYLCATSRDQRGGTEAFFGQGTRLTVV.

This clonotype was detected only a few times. The J gene is TRBJ2-3, the V gene TRBV6-5; TRBD1 might be the D (5 bases). CDR1 is MNHEY, CDR2 SVGAGI, per germline. This CDR3 has 14 residues. Trimming pared 2 bases from V and 2 bases from J, leaving 8 bases between. In nucleotides, the CDR3 is TGTGCCAGCAGTTACCCGACAGACACAGATACGCAGTATTTT. This gives the protein CASSYPTDTDTQYF.

The J gene is TRBJ2-7, the V gene TRBV4-1; D unresolved. V was trimmed by 1 base and J by 3 bases, leaving 7 bases between them. The V gene's germline CDR1 is MGHRA and CDR2 YSYEKL. CDR3 length equals 13 residues. CDR3 sequence (DNA): TGCGCCAGCAGCCAAGCAGCAGGCTACGAGCAGTACGTC. It specifies CASSQAAGYEQYV.

The chain uses TRBV7-9 and TRBJ1-2; D perhaps matches TRBD1 (6 bases). Germline loops: CDR1 SEHNR, CDR2 FQNEAQ (reference sequence). Between the trimmed V and J ends, which lost 5 bases and 5 bases, there was a span of 12 bases. CDR3 size: 13 residues. CDR3 sequence reads: CASSPNTGYGYTF. CDR3 DNA: TGTGCCAGCAGCCCAAATACAGGGTATGGCTACACCTTC.

The chain has TRBV28 and TRBJ2-1; 8 bases line up with TRBD2. This CDR3 contains 16 residues. The ends lost 4 bases at V and 0 bases at J; junction bases unmatched: 5. Germline assignment: CDR1 MDHEN and CDR2 SYDVKM. As DNA, the CDR3 is TGTGCCAGCAGTTCCCTAGCGGGCAGCTCCTACAATGAGCAGTTCTTC. Its protein product is CASSSLAGSSYNEQFF.

This clonotype was found a few times. The CDR3 bases are TGCAGTGCTAGAGGGATTCGCACTGAAGCTTTCTTT. Translation: CSARGIRTEAFF. The chain is built from TRBV20-1 and TRBJ1-1; D call uncertain. Trimming left V 1 base short and J 4 bases short, with 7 bases between. The CDR3 runs to 12 residues. Germline V CDR1 and CDR2: DFQATT, SNEGSKA (reference sequence).